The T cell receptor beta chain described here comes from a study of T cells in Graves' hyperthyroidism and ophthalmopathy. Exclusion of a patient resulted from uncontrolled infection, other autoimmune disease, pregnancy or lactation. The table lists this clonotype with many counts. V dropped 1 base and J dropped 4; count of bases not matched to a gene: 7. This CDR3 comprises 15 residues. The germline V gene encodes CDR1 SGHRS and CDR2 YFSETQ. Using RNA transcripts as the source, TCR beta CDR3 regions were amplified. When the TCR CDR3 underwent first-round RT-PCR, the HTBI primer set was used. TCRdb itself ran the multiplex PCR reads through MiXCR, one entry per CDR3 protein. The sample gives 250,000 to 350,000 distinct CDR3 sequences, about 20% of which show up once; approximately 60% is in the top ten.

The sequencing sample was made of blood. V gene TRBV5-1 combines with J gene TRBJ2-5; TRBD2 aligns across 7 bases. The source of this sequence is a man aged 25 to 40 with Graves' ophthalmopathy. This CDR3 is CASSLWAGDRETQYF. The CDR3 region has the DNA TGCGCCAGCAGCTTGTGGGCGGGAGATCGAGAGACCCAGTACTTC.